Presented here are 10 T cell receptor beta chains from one specimen sequenced in a study of blood T cells in healthy people across ages. It was with a sample-barcoded 5' primer and a J-beta primer mix that a second PCR of about 7 to 12 cycles was run. TCRdb independently ran MiXCR on the 5' RACE reads; one entry per CDR3 protein. The table records fewer than 1,200,000 distinct CDR3 sequences, around 27% of them present only once. The sample was also linked to a second study, of T cells of mothers and their children.

The sample was blood. Receptors originate from a girl aged 2 to 9 in good health.

This clonotype turned up a few times. The V call is TRBV7-6, the J call TRBJ1-6; 9 nucleotides agree with TRBD1. The CDR3 has 14 residues. The V segment lost 1 base and the J segment 10 bases; nucleotides outside the gene matches: 2. The germline gives CDR1 SGHVS, CDR2 FNYEAQ. CDR3 sequence: CASSLGDRASPLHF. The CDR3, as DNA: TGTGCCAGCAGCTTAGGGGACAGGGCCTCACCCCTCCACTTT.

The rearrangement uses TRBV29-1 and TRBJ2-1; D possibly corresponds to TRBD2 (6 bases). Germline CDR1 SQVTM, CDR2 ANQGSEA. V lost 3 bases and J 0 bases, leaving 12 bases between the germline ends. This CDR3 spans 15 amino acids. The CDR3: CSVEVAVSSYNEQFF. The CDR3 coding sequence is TGCAGCGTTGAGGTAGCGGTGAGCTCCTACAATGAGCAGTTCTTC.

The chain joins TRBV28 to TRBJ1-6; perhaps TRBD1 as D (5 bases). The CDR3 loop spans 16 amino acids. In germline, CDR1 is MDHEN, CDR2 SYDVKM. The V gene lost 8 bases and the J gene lost 9 bases, with 23 bases spanning the gap. CDR3 DNA sequence: TGTGCCAGCTCTTCCACTATTATCCAGGGTCGTTCACCCCTCCACTTT. Protein product: CASSSTIIQGRSPLHF. Supplemented by reference TRBV28 and TRBJ1-6, the full variable domain reads DVKVTQSSRYLVKRTGEKVFLECVQDMDHENMFWYRQDPGLGLRLIYFSYDVKMKEKGDIPEGYSVSREKKERFSLILESASTNQTSMYLCASSSTIIQGRSPLHFGNGTRLTVT.

V usage is TRBV5-1 and J usage is TRBJ2-7, with 8 nucleotides matching TRBD2. Germline V gene lookup returns CDR1 SGHRS and CDR2 YFSETQ. This CDR3 has 15 amino acids. V trimming: 4 bases; J trimming: 4 bases; junction bases outside the gene matches: 10. DNA of the CDR3: TGCGCCAGCAGCGCCTTAGCGGGGTCAGGTTACGAGCAGTACTTC. Encoded protein: CASSALAGSGYEQYF. Full variable domain (outside the CDR3, taken from reference TRBV5-1 and TRBJ2-7): KAGVTQTPRYLIKTRGQQVTLSCSPISGHRSVSWYQQTPGQGLQFLFEYFSETQRNKGNFPGRFSGRQFSNSRSEMNVSTLELGDSALYLCASSALAGSGYEQYFGPGTRLTVT.

This clonotype was detected a few times. The chain joins TRBV6-6 to TRBJ2-2; tentative D call: TRBD1 (5 bases). Germline V lookup: CDR1 MNHNY, CDR2 SVGAGI (reference sequence). The CDR3 is 13 residues long. The V end lost 4 bases, the J end lost 5 bases, and 8 bases lay between the germline ends. The CDR3 DNA follows: TGTGCCAGCAGTTTCCGACAGACCGGGGAGCTGTTTTTT. Protein: CASSFRQTGELFF.

The V call is TRBV28, the J call TRBJ2-7, with D possibly called TRBD1 or TRBD2 (6 bases each). The CDR3 is 14 amino acids. The germline V gene encodes CDR1 MDHEN and CDR2 SYDVKM. V lost 7 bases, J lost 4 bases, and 17 bases lay in between. CDR3 region: CASTNGGLKYEQYF. The CDR3 DNA reads as TGTGCCAGCACCAACGGGGGCCTTAAATACGAGCAGTACTTC.

J is TRBJ2-3 and V is TRBV9; D might be TRBD1 (6 bases). V gave up 0 bases and J gave up 6 bases, with 17 bases separating them. This CDR3 contains 16 residues. CDR1 SGDLS and CDR2 YYNGEE come from the germline V gene. This CDR3 is CASSVDGAGVFDTQYF. DNA of the CDR3: TGTGCCAGCAGCGTAGATGGGGCAGGGGTTTTTGATACGCAGTATTTT.

The V and J genes are TRBV3-1 and TRBJ1-2; D may be TRBD1 (5 bases). The CDR3 is 14 amino acids. V lost 4 bases, J lost 4 bases, and 13 bases lay in between. Germline lookup yields CDR1 LGHDT and CDR2 YNNKEL (reference sequence). The CDR3 coding sequence is TGTGCCAGCAGCCCCCGTGGAGGGGCCTATGGCTACACCTTC. As protein: CASSPRGGAYGYTF.

This clonotype was counted only a few times. The V call is TRBV7-2, the J call TRBJ1-4, with D hard to call. This CDR3 is 14 amino acids long. Germline V gives CDR1 SGHTA, CDR2 FQGNSA. Trimming removed 5 bases from V and 6 bases from J, with 13 bases in between. CDR3 DNA: TGTGCCAGCAGCGCCCGATCTACAGATGAAAAACTGTTTTTT. Translated: CASSARSTDEKLFF.

The V call is TRBV24-1, the J call TRBJ2-3, with a tentative D call TRBD1 (5 bases). The CDR3 has 15 amino acids. CDR1 is KGHDR, CDR2 SFDVKD, per germline. The V gene lost 3 bases and the J gene lost 5 bases, with 14 bases spanning the gap. CDR3 sequence (DNA): TGTGCCACCAGTGATCGACAGAGCCCAAGAGATACGCAGTATTTT. Translation gives CATSDRQSPRDTQYF.